The 32 T cell receptor beta chains reported below all come from one sample, sequenced in a study of CD8 T cells in ankylosing spondylitis. In TCRdb, the 5' RACE reads were re-called with MiXCR into one record per CDR3 protein. This sample carries approximately 25,000 distinct CDR3 sequences, roughly a sixth of them seen once, and the ten largest clones take around 27%. Sequencing was carried out using blood. Receptor source: a male donor with ankylosing spondylitis or in good health (not recorded which).

The table lists this clonotype with many counts. This chain uses TRBV7-3 with TRBJ2-2; no clear D. Trimming stripped 6 bases from V and 7 bases from J, with 6 bases between. This CDR3 has 11 amino acids. Germline CDR1 is SGHTA and CDR2 is FQGTGA. CDR3 sequence (DNA): TGTGCCAGCAGGTCTGTCGGGGAGCTGTTTTTT. Translating gives CASRSVGELFF.

This clonotype was found many times. The V and J genes are TRBV7-2 and TRBJ2-5; 7 nucleotides align to TRBD1. This CDR3 has 14 residues. The trim removed 5 bases at V and 6 bases at J, leaving 9 bases unmatched. Germline values: CDR1 SGHTA, CDR2 FQGNSA. CDR3 bases: TGTGCCAGCAGCACCGGGGACAGTCGGCAGACCCAGTACTTC. It codes for CASSTGDSRQTQYF.

The V call is TRBV7-9, the J call TRBJ1-1; D not resolved. The germline gives CDR1 SEHNR, CDR2 FQNEAQ (reference sequence). This CDR3 has 13 amino acids. V dropped 2 bases and J dropped 0 bases, with 4 bases sitting between them. The CDR3 sequence is CASSLLMNTEAFF. The CDR3 region has the DNA TGTGCCAGCAGCTTACTAATGAACACTGAAGCTTTCTTT.

This clonotype was counted between two and nine times. The chain's CDR3 is CASRRSGLAGIRETQYF. The CDR3 DNA sequence: TGTGCCAGCCGAAGATCGGGCCTAGCGGGTATTCGGGAGACCCAGTACTTC. The chain combines TRBV28 with TRBJ2-5, with 8 bases identical to TRBD2. J lost 5 bases, V lost 8 bases, and 19 bases had no gene match. The CDR3 loop spans 17 amino acids. Germline V gene sequence: CDR1 MDHEN, CDR2 SYDVKM.

The chain has TRBV5-1 and TRBJ2-3; TRBD2 aligns across 13 bases. There are 16 residues in the CDR3. From germline, CDR1 is SGHRS and CDR2 YFSETQ. V was pared by 0 bases and J by 5 bases, with 3 bases of the junction left unmatched. The CDR3 loop is CASSLGTSGSLDTQYF. The CDR3 coding sequence is TGCGCCAGCAGCTTGGGGACTAGCGGGAGTCTAGATACGCAGTATTTT.

This clonotype was seen at least ten times. The V and J genes are TRBV10-3 and TRBJ2-1; D may be TRBD2 (6 bases). The CDR3 runs to 15 residues. CDR1 ENHRY and CDR2 SYGVKD come from the germline V gene. The V gene lost 7 bases and the J gene lost 0 bases, with 13 bases spanning the gap. This chain's CDR3 is CAINAGTGSYNEQFF. CDR3 in DNA: TGTGCCATCAATGCCGGGACTGGCTCCTACAATGAGCAGTTCTTC.

This sequence joins TRBV6-1 and TRBJ2-7; possible D gene TRBD2, 6 bases. CDR3 length: 15 amino acids. CDR1 MNHNS and CDR2 SASEGT come from the germline V gene. Trimming took off 0 bases at V and 3 bases at J, with 12 bases between the two ends. The CDR3 is CASSEAGLGLYEQYF. DNA for the CDR3: TGTGCCAGCAGTGAAGCGGGACTCGGGCTCTACGAGCAGTACTTC.

The sample holds many counts of this clonotype. V and J are TRBV11-2 and TRBJ2-1; TRBD2 aligns across 13 bases. The V gene's germline CDR1 is SGHAT and CDR2 FQNNGV. Trimming at V came to 5 bases and at J to 8 bases, leaving 6 bases not matched to a gene. CDR3 length equals 15 residues. DNA of the CDR3: TGTGCCAGCAGCCACCGGACTAGCGGGAGATATGAGCAGTTCTTC. Translated: CASSHRTSGRYEQFF.

This chain joins TRBV18 and TRBJ2-4; D is unclear. The CDR3 is 16 residues long. V was cut by 0 bases and J by 8 bases, with 17 bases left in between. Looked up from germline, CDR1 is KGHSH and CDR2 is LQKENI. The CDR3 reads CASSPPVSNPGYIQYF. Written as DNA, the CDR3 is TGTGCCAGCTCACCACCAGTTTCAAATCCTGGGTACATTCAGTACTTC.

This clonotype was counted ten times or more. The chain joins TRBV29-1 to TRBJ2-2, with a possible D match to TRBD1 (6 bases). The CDR3 contains 13 residues. V lost 2 bases and J 6 bases, leaving 10 bases between the germline ends. Germline loops: CDR1 SQVTM, CDR2 ANQGSEA. In DNA, the CDR3 is TGCAGCGTTGAAAGCAGGGGCGCCGGGGAGCTGTTTTTT. This encodes CSVESRGAGELFF.

This clonotype has only a few counts. The J gene is TRBJ2-2, the V gene TRBV11-3; D not resolved. The CDR3 extends over 13 amino acids. Germline CDR1 is SGHNT and CDR2 is YENEEA. Trimming left V 10 bases short and J 4 bases short, with 13 bases between. CDR3 amino acids: CATAPSRTGELFF. CDR3 bases: TGTGCCACTGCCCCCTCCCGCACCGGGGAGCTGTTTTTT.

The chain has TRBV29-1 and TRBJ2-3; TRBD1 matches at 9 bases. V gave up 4 bases and J gave up 3 bases; unmatched junction bases: 5. The CDR3 consists of 14 residues. Germline CDR1 and CDR2: SQVTM and ANQGSEA. The CDR3 region is CSVAPGTGTDTQYF. For the CDR3, the DNA is TGCAGCGTTGCTCCCGGGACAGGGACAGATACGCAGTATTTT.

This clonotype qualifies as medium-sized. V gene TRBV7-9 combines with J gene TRBJ2-5; the D call may be TRBD1 or TRBD2 (5 bases each). V was pared by 5 bases and J by 5 bases, with 12 bases between. CDR3 length: 13 amino acids. CDR1 is SEHNR and CDR2 is FQNEAQ in the germline V gene (reference sequence). Here the CDR3 DNA reads TGTGCCAGCAGCCCAAAGGGACCGGAGACCCAGTACTTC. Protein: CASSPKGPETQYF.

The gene calls are TRBV11-2 and TRBJ2-1; 8 bases align to TRBD2. Per the germline V gene, CDR1 is SGHAT and CDR2 is FQNNGV. This CDR3 is built from 16 residues. V lost 5 bases to trimming and J lost 6 bases; unmatched junction nucleotides: 12. The CDR3 DNA sequence: TGTGCCAGCAGCCGGGGCTCGCGGGGGGCCCTCAATGAGCAGTTCTTC. It translates to CASSRGSRGALNEQFF. Full variable domain (rest looked up from reference TRBV11-2 and TRBJ2-1): EAGVAQSPRYKIIEKRQSVAFWCNPISGHATLYWYQQILGQGPKLLIQFQNNGVVDDSQLPKDRFSAERLKGVDSTLKIQPAKLEDSAVYLCASSRGSRGALNEQFFGPGTRLTVL.

In this sample, this clonotype turned up once. J is TRBJ2-7 and V is TRBV7-2, with a weak D call TRBD2 (5 bases). This CDR3 is 15 amino acids long. CDR1 is SGHTA and CDR2 is FQGNSA in the germline V gene. V was pared by 2 bases and J by 0 bases, with 11 bases between. The CDR3 nucleotides are TGTGCCAGCAGCTTATTAGGTGGGAGCTCCTACGAGCAGTACTTC. Protein sequence: CASSLLGGSSYEQYF.

This clonotype was seen more than once but under ten times. The chain links TRBV5-1 to TRBJ2-5; D uncertain. The CDR3 extends over 14 amino acids. Germline lookup yields CDR1 SGHRS and CDR2 YFSETQ. Trimming removed 0 bases at V and 3 bases at J, with 9 bases between. This CDR3 is CASSLVVGKETQYF. The CDR3, as DNA: TGCGCCAGCAGCTTGGTGGTAGGGAAAGAGACCCAGTACTTC.

This clonotype was counted a single time. This may stem from a read error, because a much larger clone lies one nucleotide away. The chain joins TRBV6-6 to TRBJ2-4, with D perhaps matching TRBD1 (5 bases). CDR1 is MNHNY and CDR2 is SVGAGI in the germline V gene (reference sequence). The CDR3 loop spans 16 amino acids. The CDR3 sequence is CVSNGRSGLAKNIQYF. CDR3 nucleotide sequence: TGTGTCAGCAATGGTCGGTCAGGGCTAGCCAAAAACATTCAGTACTTC.

There are many counts of this clonotype. The chain uses TRBV4-1 and TRBJ2-1, with a tentative D call TRBD1 (5 bases). The CDR3 is 14 amino acids. Germline assignment: CDR1 MGHRA and CDR2 YSYEKL. Trimming cost V 1 base and J 6 bases, with 10 bases left between them. CDR3 residues: CASSQVGPTNEQFF. Here the CDR3 DNA reads TGCGCCAGCAGCCAAGTGGGGCCTACCAATGAGCAGTTCTTC.

This clonotype showed up just a few times. The chain uses TRBV7-3 and TRBJ2-1, with TRBD1 matching 9 bases. J was trimmed by 6 bases and V by 1 base; bases with no gene match: 1. There are 14 residues in the CDR3. The V gene's germline CDR1 is SGHTA and CDR2 FQGTGA. The CDR3 nucleotides are TGTGCCAGCAGCTTAATGGGACAGGGCAATGAGCAGTTCTTC. It yields the protein CASSLMGQGNEQFF.

In this sample, this clonotype turned up a few times. V is TRBV19 and J is TRBJ2-2; D remains ambiguous. The germline V and J ends were trimmed by 3 bases and 1 base, with 6 bases remaining between them. The germline V gene encodes CDR1 LNHDA and CDR2 SQIVND (reference sequence). The CDR3 is 14 amino acids. The CDR3 bases are TGTGCCAGTAGTATCAGAGGGAACACCGGGGAGCTGTTTTTT. Its translation: CASSIRGNTGELFF.

This clonotype was observed many times. The chain combines TRBV15 with TRBJ2-2, with D perhaps TRBD1 or TRBD2 (5 bases each). Germline CDR1 LNHNV, CDR2 YYDKDF (reference sequence). The CDR3 consists of 15 residues. The ends were cut back, 5 bases at V and 13 bases at J, with 23 bases in the middle. The CDR3 protein is CATSLGWGSQRRLFF. In nucleotides, the CDR3 is TGTGCCACCAGCCTGGGATGGGGGTCTCAAAGGAGGCTGTTTTTT.

In this sample, this clonotype turned up once. The chain has TRBV7-9 and TRBJ2-6; D is undetermined. From germline, CDR1 is SEHNR and CDR2 FQNEAQ (reference sequence). There are 16 residues in the CDR3. The V end lost 1 base, the J end lost 0 bases, and 7 bases lay between the germline ends. The chain's CDR3 is CASSLDPPSGANVLTF. The CDR3 region has the DNA TGTGCCAGCAGCTTAGACCCGCCCTCTGGGGCCAACGTCCTGACTTTC.

The V gene is TRBV7-6, the J gene TRBJ2-3, with TRBD2 matching 14 bases. With V trimmed by 8 bases and J by 4 bases, 5 bases remained unmatched. Germline-derived CDR1 and CDR2 are SGHVS and FNYEAQ. This CDR3 has 15 amino acids. The CDR3 DNA sequence: TGTGCCAGCGGACTAGCGGGGGGATGGTCAGATACGCAGTATTTT. Its protein product is CASGLAGGWSDTQYF.

Ten or more counts support this clonotype. This chain connects TRBV20-1 to TRBJ2-3; 11 bases align to TRBD2. V gave up 5 bases and J gave up 2 bases; unmatched junction bases: 6. Germline-derived CDR1 and CDR2 are DFQATT and SNEGSKA (reference sequence). The CDR3 has 15 amino acids. CDR3 nucleotides: TGCAGTGCTCCCTTAGCGGGGGGGCCCACAGATACGCAGTATTTT. Encoded protein: CSAPLAGGPTDTQYF.

The rearrangement joins TRBV27 to TRBJ1-4; weak D call: TRBD1 (5 bases). CDR1 and CDR2 from the germline V gene are MNHEY and SMNVEV (reference sequence). V lost 3 bases, J lost 6 bases, and 8 bases lay in between. The CDR3 loop spans 13 amino acids. The CDR3 coding sequence is TGTGCCAGCAGTTTTTCAGGGTATGAAAAACTGTTTTTT. This codes for CASSFSGYEKLFF.

This clonotype was observed many times. V and J are TRBV29-1 and TRBJ2-1; D assignment may be TRBD1 or TRBD2 (5 bases each). This CDR3 spans 14 amino acids. V lost 1 base and J lost 8, with 15 bases in between. In germline, CDR1 is SQVTM, CDR2 ANQGSEA. As DNA, the CDR3 is TGCAGCGTTGAAGCGGGGCTTGGTTCCCATGAGCAGTTCTTC. This translates into CSVEAGLGSHEQFF.

This clonotype was counted at least ten times. The V call is TRBV5-6, the J call TRBJ2-1, with D tentatively TRBD2 (6 bases). The CDR3 spans 16 residues. CDR1 SGHDT and CDR2 YYEEEE come from the germline V gene. Trimming removed 0 bases from V and 7 bases from J, with 17 bases in between. CDR3 loop: CASSLEATGVGNEQFF. As DNA, the CDR3 is TGTGCCAGCAGCTTGGAAGCTACGGGAGTCGGGAATGAGCAGTTCTTC. Full variable domain (rest looked up from reference TRBV5-6 and TRBJ2-1): DAGVTQSPTHLIKTRGQQVTLRCSPKSGHDTVSWYQQALGQGPQFIFQYYEEEERQRGNFPDRFSGHQFPNYSSELNVNALLLGDSALYLCASSLEATGVGNEQFFGPGTRLTVL.

This clonotype was detected only a few times. The gene calls are TRBV6-5 and TRBJ2-2; D perhaps matches TRBD1 (5 bases). The V and J ends lost 2 bases and 5 bases respectively, with 6 bases between them. Per the germline V gene, CDR1 is MNHEY and CDR2 is SVGAGI. The CDR3 is 13 amino acids. As DNA, the CDR3 is TGTGCCAGCAGTTACCCAGGGACCGGGGAGCTGTTTTTT. This codes for CASSYPGTGELFF.

This clonotype was counted many times. V usage is TRBV27 and J usage is TRBJ2-3; 10 bases match TRBD2. This CDR3 has 21 amino acids. V lost 8 bases and J lost 2; bases outside the gene matches: 25. Per the germline V gene, CDR1 is MNHEY and CDR2 is SMNVEV (reference sequence). CDR3 region: CASSTKRPGLAEGLDTDTQYF. The CDR3 DNA reads as TGTGCCAGCTCGACGAAAAGACCCGGACTAGCGGAGGGATTGGACACAGATACGCAGTATTTT.

This clonotype was seen a few times. The chain combines TRBV28 with TRBJ2-1; D not certain. The CDR3 consists of 11 residues. The germline V gene has CDR1 MDHEN and CDR2 SYDVKM. Trimming took off 3 bases at V and 13 bases at J, with 10 bases between the two ends. As DNA, the CDR3 is TGTGCCAGCAGTTTTCCCCCCCTTCAGTTCTTC. Translation gives CASSFPPLQFF.

The V call is TRBV12-3 or TRBV12-4, the J call TRBJ2-5, with D unresolved. Trimming left V 4 bases short and J 5 bases short, with 11 bases between. The CDR3 length is 13 residues. For the CDR3, the DNA is TGTGCCAGCAGTTCTCTCCGTCCTGAGACCCAGTACTTC. Translation gives CASSSLRPETQYF.

This clonotype was found a few times. The chain combines TRBV12-3 or TRBV12-4 with TRBJ1-6; TRBD1 agrees at 7 bases. Trimming took 6 bases from V and 7 from J; bases not matched to a gene: 6. The CDR3 consists of 14 residues. CDR3 in amino acids: CASRETGWNSPLHF. The DNA of the CDR3 is TGTGCCAGCAGGGAGACAGGGTGGAATTCACCCCTCCACTTT.